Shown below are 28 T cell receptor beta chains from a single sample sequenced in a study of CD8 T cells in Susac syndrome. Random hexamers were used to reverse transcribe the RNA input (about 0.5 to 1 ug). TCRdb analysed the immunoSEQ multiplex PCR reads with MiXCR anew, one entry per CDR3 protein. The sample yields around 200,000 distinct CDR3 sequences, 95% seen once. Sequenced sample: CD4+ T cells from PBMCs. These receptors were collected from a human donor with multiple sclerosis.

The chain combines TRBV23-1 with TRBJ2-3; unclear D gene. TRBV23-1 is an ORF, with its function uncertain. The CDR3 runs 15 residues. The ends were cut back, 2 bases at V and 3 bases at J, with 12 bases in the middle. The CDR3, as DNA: TGCGCCAGCAGTCAACCCATCCGACTTACAGATACGCAGTATTTT. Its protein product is CASSQPIRLTDTQYF.

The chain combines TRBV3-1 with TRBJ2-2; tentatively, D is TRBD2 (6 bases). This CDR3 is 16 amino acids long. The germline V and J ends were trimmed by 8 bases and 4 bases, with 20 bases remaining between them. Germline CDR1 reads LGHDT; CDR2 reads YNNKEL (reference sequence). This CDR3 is CASGDSALKPTGELFF. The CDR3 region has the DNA TGTGCCAGCGGGGACTCTGCCCTCAAACCCACCGGGGAGCTGTTTTTT.

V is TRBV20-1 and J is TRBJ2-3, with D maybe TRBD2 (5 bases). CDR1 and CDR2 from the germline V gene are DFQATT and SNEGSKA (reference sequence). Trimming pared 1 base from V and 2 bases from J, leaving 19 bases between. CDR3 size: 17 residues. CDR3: CSARGRISGVFTDTQYF. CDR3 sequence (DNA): TGCAGTGCTAGAGGCAGGATCAGCGGAGTCTTCACAGATACGCAGTATTTT.

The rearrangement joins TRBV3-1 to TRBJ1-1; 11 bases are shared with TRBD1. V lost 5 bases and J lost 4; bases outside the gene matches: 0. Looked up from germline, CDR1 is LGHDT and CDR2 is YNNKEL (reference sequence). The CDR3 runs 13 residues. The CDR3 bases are TGTGCCAGCAGCGGGACAGGGGGCACTGAAGCTTTCTTT. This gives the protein CASSGTGGTEAFF.

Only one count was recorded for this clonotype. The CDR3 protein is CASSQKGQPQHF. CDR3 bases: TGTGCCAGCAGCCAAAAAGGGCAGCCCCAGCATTTT. The chain has TRBV3-1 and TRBJ1-5; D call uncertain. V gave up 2 bases and J gave up 7 bases, with 6 bases separating them. Germline loops: CDR1 LGHDT, CDR2 YNNKEL (reference sequence). The CDR3 contains 12 residues.

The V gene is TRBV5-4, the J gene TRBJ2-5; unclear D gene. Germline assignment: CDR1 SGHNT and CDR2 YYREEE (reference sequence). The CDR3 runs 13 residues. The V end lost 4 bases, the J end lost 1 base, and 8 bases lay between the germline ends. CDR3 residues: CASSDLVQETQYF. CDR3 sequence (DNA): TGTGCCAGCAGCGACTTAGTCCAAGAGACCCAGTACTTC.

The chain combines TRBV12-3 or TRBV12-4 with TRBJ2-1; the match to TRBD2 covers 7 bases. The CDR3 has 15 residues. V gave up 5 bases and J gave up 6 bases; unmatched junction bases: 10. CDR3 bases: TGTGCCAGCAGTCCCGCGGGGGTGGGTGCCAATGAGCAGTTCTTC. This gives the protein CASSPAGVGANEQFF.

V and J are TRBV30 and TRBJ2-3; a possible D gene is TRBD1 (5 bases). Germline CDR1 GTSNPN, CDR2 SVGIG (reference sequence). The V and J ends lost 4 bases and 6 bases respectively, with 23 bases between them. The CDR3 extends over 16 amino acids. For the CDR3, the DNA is TGTGCCTGGAAAGTTAAGCTAGGGGCCAACTCGGATACGCAGTATTTT. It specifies CAWKVKLGANSDTQYF.

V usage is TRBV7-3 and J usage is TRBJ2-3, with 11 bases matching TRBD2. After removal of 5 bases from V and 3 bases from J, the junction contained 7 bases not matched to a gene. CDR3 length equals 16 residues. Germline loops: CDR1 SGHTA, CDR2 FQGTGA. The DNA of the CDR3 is TGTGCCAGCAGCCCCCTAGCGGGGGGATCGACAGATACGCAGTATTTT. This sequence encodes CASSPLAGGSTDTQYF.

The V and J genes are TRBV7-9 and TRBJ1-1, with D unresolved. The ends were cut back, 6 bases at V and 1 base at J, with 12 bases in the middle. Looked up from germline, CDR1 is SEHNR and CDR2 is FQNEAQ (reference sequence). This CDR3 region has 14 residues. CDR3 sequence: CASRPPWGNTEAFF. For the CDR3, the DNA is TGTGCCAGCAGGCCCCCCTGGGGGAACACTGAAGCTTTCTTT.

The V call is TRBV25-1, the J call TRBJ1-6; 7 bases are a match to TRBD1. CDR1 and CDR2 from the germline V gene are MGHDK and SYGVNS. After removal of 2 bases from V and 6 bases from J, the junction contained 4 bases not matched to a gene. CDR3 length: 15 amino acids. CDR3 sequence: CASSEAGQPNSPLHF. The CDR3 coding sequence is TGTGCCAGCAGTGAAGCGGGACAGCCTAATTCACCCCTCCACTTT.

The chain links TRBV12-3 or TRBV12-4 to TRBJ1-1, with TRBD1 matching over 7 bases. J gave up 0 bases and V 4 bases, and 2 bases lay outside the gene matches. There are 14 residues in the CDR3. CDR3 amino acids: CASSSGTVNTEAFF. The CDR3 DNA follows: TGTGCCAGCAGTTCCGGGACAGTGAACACTGAAGCTTTCTTT.

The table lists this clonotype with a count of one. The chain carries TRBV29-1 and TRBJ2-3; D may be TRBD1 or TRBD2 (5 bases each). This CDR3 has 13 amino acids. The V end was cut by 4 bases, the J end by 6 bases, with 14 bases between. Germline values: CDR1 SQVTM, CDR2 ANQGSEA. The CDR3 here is CSVVGQGADTQYF. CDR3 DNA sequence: TGCAGCGTTGTAGGGCAGGGAGCGGATACGCAGTATTTT.

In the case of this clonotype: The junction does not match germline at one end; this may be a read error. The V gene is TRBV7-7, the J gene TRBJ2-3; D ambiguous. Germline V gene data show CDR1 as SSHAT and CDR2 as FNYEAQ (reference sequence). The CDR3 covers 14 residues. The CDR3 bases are TGTGCTAGCAGTTTCGACCTGAACACAGATACGCAGTATTTT. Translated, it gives CASSFDLNTDTQYF.

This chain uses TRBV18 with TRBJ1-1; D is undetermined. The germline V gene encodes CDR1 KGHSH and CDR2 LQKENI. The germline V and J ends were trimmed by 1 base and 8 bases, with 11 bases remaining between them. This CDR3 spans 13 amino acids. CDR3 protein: CASSPRSDREAFF. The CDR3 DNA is TGTGCCAGCTCACCACGATCAGATCGGGAAGCTTTCTTT.

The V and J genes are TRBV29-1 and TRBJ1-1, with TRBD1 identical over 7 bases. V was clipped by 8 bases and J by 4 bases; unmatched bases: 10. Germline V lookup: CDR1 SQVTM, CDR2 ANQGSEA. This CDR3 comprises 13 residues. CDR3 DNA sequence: TGCAGCATACAAGACAGGGTAGGCACTGAAGCTTTCTTT. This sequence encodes CSIQDRVGTEAFF.

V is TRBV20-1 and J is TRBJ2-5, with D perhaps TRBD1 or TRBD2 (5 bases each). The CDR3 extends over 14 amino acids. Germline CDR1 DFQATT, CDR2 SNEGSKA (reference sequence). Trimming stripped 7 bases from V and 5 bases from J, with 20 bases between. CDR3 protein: CSGEHQGWRETQYF. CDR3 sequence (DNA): TGCAGTGGTGAACATCAGGGTTGGAGGGAGACCCAGTACTTC.

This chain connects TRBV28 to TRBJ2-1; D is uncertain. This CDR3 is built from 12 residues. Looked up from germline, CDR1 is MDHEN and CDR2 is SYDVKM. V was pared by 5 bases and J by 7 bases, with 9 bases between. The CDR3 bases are TGTGCCAGCAGTGTCCCCGGGAATGAGCAGTTCTTC. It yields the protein CASSVPGNEQFF.

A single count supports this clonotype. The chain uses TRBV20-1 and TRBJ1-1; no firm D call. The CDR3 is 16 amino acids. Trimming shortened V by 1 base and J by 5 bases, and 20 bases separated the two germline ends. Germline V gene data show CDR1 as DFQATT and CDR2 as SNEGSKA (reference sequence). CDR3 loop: CSARALQLTRRTEAFF. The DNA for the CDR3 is TGCAGTGCTAGAGCTTTGCAGCTGACGAGGAGAACTGAAGCTTTCTTT.

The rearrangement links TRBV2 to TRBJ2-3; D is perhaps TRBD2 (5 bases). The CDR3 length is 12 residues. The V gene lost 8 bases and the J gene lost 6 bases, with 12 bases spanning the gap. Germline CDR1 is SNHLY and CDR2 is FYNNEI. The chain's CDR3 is CASGDGSDTQYF. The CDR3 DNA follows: TGTGCCAGCGGGGATGGGAGCGATACGCAGTATTTT.

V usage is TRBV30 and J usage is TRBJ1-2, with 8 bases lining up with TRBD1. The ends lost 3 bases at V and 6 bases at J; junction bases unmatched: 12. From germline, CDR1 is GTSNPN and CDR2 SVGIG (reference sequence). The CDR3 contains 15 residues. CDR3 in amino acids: CAWRIGQGLLDGYTF. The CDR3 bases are TGTGCCTGGAGAATAGGACAGGGTCTGCTCGATGGCTACACCTTC.

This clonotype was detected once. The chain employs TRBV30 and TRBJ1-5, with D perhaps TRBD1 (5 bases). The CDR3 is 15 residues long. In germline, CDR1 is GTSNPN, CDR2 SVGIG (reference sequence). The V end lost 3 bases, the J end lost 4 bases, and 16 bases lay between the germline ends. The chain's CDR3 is CAWSVAGRTNQPQHF. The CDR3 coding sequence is TGTGCCTGGAGCGTCGCGGGACGGACAAATCAGCCCCAGCATTTT.

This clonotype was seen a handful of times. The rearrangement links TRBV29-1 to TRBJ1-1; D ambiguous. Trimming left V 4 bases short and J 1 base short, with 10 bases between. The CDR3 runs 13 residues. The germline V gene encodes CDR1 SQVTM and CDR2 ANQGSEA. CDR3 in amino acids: CSVGPDGNTEAFF. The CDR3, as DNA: TGCAGCGTTGGACCCGACGGGAACACTGAAGCTTTCTTT.

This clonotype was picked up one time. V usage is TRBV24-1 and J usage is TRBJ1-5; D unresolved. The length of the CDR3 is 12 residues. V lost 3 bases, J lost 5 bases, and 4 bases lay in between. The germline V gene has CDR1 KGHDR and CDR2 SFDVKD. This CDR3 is CATSDGYQPQHF. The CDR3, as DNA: TGTGCCACCAGTGATGGATATCAGCCCCAGCATTTT.

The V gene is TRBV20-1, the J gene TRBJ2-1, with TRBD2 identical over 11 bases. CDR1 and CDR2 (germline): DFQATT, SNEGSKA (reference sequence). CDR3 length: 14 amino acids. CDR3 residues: CSPESGTSGTEQFF. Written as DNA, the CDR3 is TGCAGCCCCGAGAGCGGGACTAGCGGTACTGAGCAGTTCTTC.

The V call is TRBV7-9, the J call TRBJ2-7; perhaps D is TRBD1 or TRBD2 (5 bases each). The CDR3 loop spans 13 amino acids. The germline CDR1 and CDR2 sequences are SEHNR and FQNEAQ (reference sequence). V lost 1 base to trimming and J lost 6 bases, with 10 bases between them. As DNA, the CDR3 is TGTGCCAGCAGCTTAGAAGAGGGGAGCGAGCAGTACGTC. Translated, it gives CASSLEEGSEQYV.

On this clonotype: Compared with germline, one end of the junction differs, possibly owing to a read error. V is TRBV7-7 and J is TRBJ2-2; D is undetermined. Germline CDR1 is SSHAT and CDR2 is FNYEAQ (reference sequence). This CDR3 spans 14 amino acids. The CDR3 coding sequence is TGTGCTAGCAGCTATCGAGTTAACACCGGGGAGCTGTTTTTT. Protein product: CASSYRVNTGELFF. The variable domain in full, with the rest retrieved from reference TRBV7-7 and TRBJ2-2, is GAGVSQSPRYKVTKRGQDVTLRCDPISSHATLYWYQQALGQGPEFLTYFNYEAQPDKSGLPSDRFSAERPEGSISTLTIQRTEQRDSAMYRCASSYRVNTGELFFGEGSRLTVL.

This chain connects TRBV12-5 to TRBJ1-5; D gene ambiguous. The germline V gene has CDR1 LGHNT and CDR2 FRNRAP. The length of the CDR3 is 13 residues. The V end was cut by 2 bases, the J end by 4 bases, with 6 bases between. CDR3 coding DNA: TGTGCTAGTGGTTTGAACTCGAATCAGCCCCAGCATTTT. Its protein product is CASGLNSNQPQHF.